This TCR beta chain was recovered during a study of CD8+ T cells in alopecia areata. Background on the study: The study gave treated patients oral tofacitinib at 5 to 10 mg twice daily.

RNA, once extracted, was reverse transcribed into cDNA for use as the sequencing template. Generated by immunoSEQ multiplex PCR, the TCRdb table keeps only in-frame clones and is missing some. The table has about 180,000 clones, about 63% seen once. This CDR3 has 14 residues. V lost 4 bases and J lost 5, with 14 bases in between. Germline CDR1 reads LGHNA; CDR2 reads YSLEER. The chain couples TRBV4-3 to TRBJ1-1; the D is unclear. This specimen was CD4+ T cells sorted from blood, taken at week 0. The source is a human donor with alopecia areata. CDR3: CASSLEPGVTEAFF. In DNA, the CDR3 is TGCGCCAGCAGCCTCGAACCGGGAGTGACTGAAGCTTTCTTT.